This T cell receptor (beta chain) was recovered during a study of regulatory T cells in long-lasting Graves disease. Construction of the TCR beta libraries employed iRepertoire HTBI primers in conjunction with Arm-PCR of CDR3 regions. TCRdb re-analysed the multiplex PCR reads in MiXCR, keeping a single row per CDR3 protein. The sample yields 350,000 to 500,000 distinct CDR3 sequences, around 15% seen once. The time point is: newly diagnosed GD, antithyroid drugs for less than 3 months. From PBMCs, RNA was extracted and then used to make the TCR library. EDTA tubes collected around 8.7 milliliters of peripheral blood. The CDR3 is 15 residues long. In germline, CDR1 is SGHRS, CDR2 YFSETQ. V lost 1 base, J lost 3 bases, and 14 bases lay in between. The study, taken as a whole, reports: Newly diagnosed patients shared more than 750 public clonotypes; persistent patients shared a few thousand.

This clonotype came up many times. What it binds is unknown. This sample was shared with a second study, whose subject was T cells in Graves' hyperthyroidism and ophthalmopathy. As reported in that work: First-round RT-PCR with HTBI primers amplified the TCR CDR3 region. The blood repertoire included most of the expanded thyroid clonotypes above 0.001.

This chain uses TRBV5-1 with TRBJ2-7; D call uncertain. This TCR derives from a woman aged 45-65 years with Graves disease. The input for sequencing was peripheral blood mononuclear cells (PBMCs), taken at new diagnosis, from a patient treated with antithyroid drugs. CDR3 in DNA: TGCGCCAGCAGCTTGACACCCCCGGGTCGCTACGAGCAGTACTTC. Residues: CASSLTPPGRYEQYF.